This record covers a single TCR beta chain. Its specificity is not known. One end of the junction is discordant with germline, which a read error may explain. This sample was included in a study of T-cell reconstitution after alpha-beta-depleted transplantation in children. The study's findings and limits: T-cell counts and diversity were attributed mostly to newly produced T cells one year after transplant. Several hundred rapidly expanded clones from non-depleted graft cells reportedly supplied alpha-beta T cells about two months post-transplant.

Preparation of the TCRbeta library used unique molecular identifiers. TCRdb itself ran the PCR reads through MiXCR, one entry per CDR3 protein. The table lists around 670,000 distinct CDR3 sequences, roughly 13% of them singletons, with 0.79% in the top ten. CDR3 length: 12 amino acids. Germline lookup yields CDR1 LGHNA and CDR2 YNFKEQ. The receptor comes from a girl aged 2 to 10 with congenital amegakaryocytic thrombocytopenia, due to receive a stem cell transplant. The V call is TRBV4-2, the J call TRBJ1-4; D not resolved. The specimen was PBMCs, collected before TCRalphabeta/CD19-depleted stem cell transplant. The CDR3 nucleotides read TGTGCCAGCAGCCAAGATCTAGGGCGCGTGATTTTT. It yields the protein CASSQDLGRVIF.